These T cell receptor beta chains were read from a single sample in a study of post-analysis software for immune sequencing data. One entry per CDR3 protein results from TCRdb running MiXCR on the PCR reads. In the table there are about 770,000 distinct CDR3 sequences, just over 45% of which are singletons. The sample taken for sequencing was blood. These receptors all stem from a girl between 5 and 17 years old with multiple sclerosis. CDR3s include the opening cysteine and the closing phenylalanine or tryptophan. The D gene is left open where the match is weak. Size tells how often a clone was seen (once, few, many) or the class of an expanded clone, and some rows leave it out.

D gene: TRBD2; clone size: few; V gene: TRBV20-1; J gene: TRBJ2-3; CDR3 protein: CSAPGLGSITDTQYF; CDR3 DNA: TGCAGTGCTCCCGGACTAGGATCAATCACAGATACGCAGTATTTT
D gene: TRBD2; clone size: NA; V gene: TRBV20-1; J gene: TRBJ2-2; CDR3 protein: CSARGLAVGAGELFF; CDR3 DNA: TGCAGTGCTAGGGGACTAGCTGTCGGGGCCGGGGAGCTGTTTTTT
D gene: TRBD2; clone size: NA; V gene: TRBV5-5; J gene: TRBJ2-3; CDR3 protein: CASSLEVSSGRTDTQYF; CDR3 DNA: TGTGCCAGCAGCTTGGAGGTGTCTAGCGGAAGAACAGATACGCAGTATTTT
D gene: TRBD2; clone size: NA; V gene: TRBV7-2; J gene: TRBJ2-3; CDR3 protein: CASSFAGTSGSKGSDTQYF; CDR3 DNA: TGTGCCAGCAGCTTTGCCGGGACTAGCGGTTCTAAGGGCTCAGATACGCAGTATTTT
D gene: NA; clone size: few; V gene: TRBV7-3; J gene: TRBJ2-3; CDR3 protein: CASSFGVATDTQYF; CDR3 DNA: TGTGCCAGCAGCTTTGGTGTAGCGACAGATACGCAGTATTTT
D gene: NA; clone size: NA; V gene: TRBV29-1; J gene: TRBJ2-7; CDR3 protein: CSVEDGSHNYEQYF; CDR3 DNA: TGCAGCGTTGAAGATGGTAGCCACAACTACGAGCAGTACTTC
D gene: NA; clone size: NA; V gene: TRBV27; J gene: TRBJ2-2; CDR3 protein: CASSSTLTNTGELFF; CDR3 DNA: TGTGCCAGCAGTTCTACTCTCACGAACACCGGGGAGCTGTTTTTT
D gene: NA; clone size: once; V gene: TRBV7-8; J gene: TRBJ1-6; CDR3 protein: CASSPRMGANSPLHF; CDR3 DNA: TGTGCCAGCAGCCCCAGGATGGGGGCCAATTCACCCCTCCACTTT
D gene: NA; clone size: NA; V gene: TRBV12-3/TRBV12-4; J gene: TRBJ2-5; CDR3 protein: CASRKAGAETQYF; CDR3 DNA: TGTGCCAGCCGAAAAGCAGGGGCCGAGACCCAGTACTTC
D gene: TRBD2; clone size: NA; V gene: TRBV6-2/TRBV6-3; J gene: TRBJ2-7; CDR3 protein: CASSYSRLAGLYEQYF; CDR3 DNA: TGTGCCAGCAGTTACTCGAGGCTAGCGGGACTCTACGAGCAGTACTTC
D gene: NA; clone size: NA; V gene: TRBV27; J gene: TRBJ2-5; CDR3 protein: CASSWGPLAGVRETQYF; CDR3 DNA: TGTGCCAGCAGTTGGGGACCGCTAGCTGGGGTTAGAGAGACCCAGTACTTC
D gene: NA; clone size: few; V gene: TRBV28; J gene: TRBJ2-1; CDR3 protein: CASREGANSYNEQFF; CDR3 DNA: TGTGCCAGCAGGGAGGGGGCAAACTCCTACAATGAGCAGTTCTTC
D gene: NA; clone size: NA; V gene: TRBV10-3; J gene: TRBJ1-1; CDR3 protein: CAISDPLGWATEAFF; CDR3 DNA: TGTGCCATCAGTGACCCCCTTGGGTGGGCCACTGAAGCTTTCTTT
D gene: NA; clone size: NA; V gene: TRBV20-1; J gene: TRBJ2-2; CDR3 protein: CSVPGPNTGELFF; CDR3 DNA: TGCAGTGTCCCGGGACCTAACACCGGGGAGCTGTTTTTT
D gene: TRBD2; clone size: few; V gene: TRBV7-8; J gene: TRBJ2-1; CDR3 protein: CASSSFRLAGVDEQFF; CDR3 DNA: TGTGCCAGCAGCTCGTTTCGTCTAGCGGGGGTGGATGAGCAGTTCTTC
D gene: TRBD2; clone size: NA; V gene: TRBV12-3/TRBV12-4; J gene: TRBJ2-7; CDR3 protein: CASSLPTSGSYEQYF; CDR3 DNA: TGTGCCAGCAGTTTACCGACTAGCGGATCCTACGAGCAGTACTTC